Presented here are 8 T cell receptor beta chains from one specimen sequenced in a study of identical twins. TCRdb analysed the 5' RACE reads with MiXCR anew, one entry per CDR3 protein. The sample has 690,000 or so distinct CDR3 sequences; 8.6% are singletons. These same records also appear under a second study, on yellow fever vaccine responses in identical twins.

The sample consisted of PBMCs. The receptors shown here come from a young woman in good health.

Details on this clonotype: Just one base apart from a much larger clone, this may be a read error. The chain couples TRBV3-1 to TRBJ2-5, with unresolved D. The CDR3 is 12 amino acids. Germline loops: CDR1 LGHDT, CDR2 YNNKEL (reference sequence). Trimming took 1 base from V and 1 from J, leaving 1 base between them. CDR3 DNA: TGTGCCAGCAGCCAAGTCCAAGAGACCCAGTACTTC. Protein product: CASSQVQETQYF.

The V call is TRBV11-2, the J call TRBJ2-7, with 7 bases aligning to TRBD1. CDR3 size: 14 residues. Germline lookup yields CDR1 SGHAT and CDR2 FQNNGV. The J segment lost 0 bases and the V segment lost 5 bases, leaving 4 bases of the junction unmatched. The CDR3 region is CASSRRQGSYEQYF. CDR3 DNA sequence: TGTGCCAGCAGCCGTAGACAGGGCTCCTACGAGCAGTACTTC. The variable domain in full, with the rest retrieved from reference TRBV11-2 and TRBJ2-7, is EAGVAQSPRYKIIEKRQSVAFWCNPISGHATLYWYQQILGQGPKLLIQFQNNGVVDDSQLPKDRFSAERLKGVDSTLKIQPAKLEDSAVYLCASSRRQGSYEQYFGPGTRLTVT.

This clonotype has just a few counts. This rearrangement joins TRBV15 to TRBJ2-3; 7 bases are a match to TRBD1. Germline V gene sequence: CDR1 LNHNV, CDR2 YYDKDF (reference sequence). The length of the CDR3 is 13 residues. Trimming at V came to 5 bases and at J to 5 bases, leaving 4 bases not matched to a gene. The CDR3 sequence is CATSWNRGDTQYF. The CDR3 nucleotides read TGTGCCACCAGCTGGAACAGGGGAGATACGCAGTATTTT.

This clonotype was detected a few times. The chain has TRBV5-5 and TRBJ1-3; D is uncertain. Germline assignment: CDR1 SGHKS and CDR2 YYEKEE (reference sequence). The CDR3 extends over 15 amino acids. V lost 0 bases, J lost 2 bases, and 9 bases lay in between. CDR3 sequence: CASSLALSTGNTIYF. The CDR3 DNA is TGTGCCAGCAGCTTGGCTCTTAGTACTGGAAACACCATATATTTT.

The chain joins TRBV12-3 or TRBV12-4 to TRBJ2-7; TRBD1 or TRBD2 may be the D gene (5 bases each). Trimming pared 6 bases from V and 6 bases from J, leaving 15 bases between. CDR3 length: 13 residues. DNA for the CDR3: TGTGCCAGCAGACTTAGGGACCGGTTCGAGCAGTACTTC. It specifies CASRLRDRFEQYF.

This clonotype has a handful of counts. The CDR3 is CATSRGAGRYGYTF. The CDR3 DNA is TGTGCCACCAGCAGAGGTGCAGGGCGCTATGGCTACACCTTC. V is TRBV15 and J is TRBJ1-2, with D maybe TRBD1 (5 bases). Germline CDR1 is LNHNV and CDR2 is YYDKDF (reference sequence). This CDR3 spans 14 amino acids. V lost 1 base and J 4 bases, leaving 10 bases between the germline ends.

This sequence joins TRBV12-3 or TRBV12-4 and TRBJ2-3; the D call may be TRBD1 or TRBD2 (5 bases each). This CDR3 is built from 13 residues. The V end lost 6 bases, the J end lost 6 bases, and 13 bases lay between the germline ends. CDR3 sequence reads: CASRGADTDTQYF. The DNA of the CDR3 is TGTGCCAGCAGGGGAGCGGACACGGATACGCAGTATTTT.

V usage is TRBV10-3 and J usage is TRBJ2-1; no clear D. This CDR3 is built from 14 residues. V gave up 2 bases and J gave up 6 bases, with 11 bases separating them. Looked up from germline, CDR1 is ENHRY and CDR2 is SYGVKD. CDR3 sequence reads: CAISETGGRNEQFF. The CDR3 nucleotides are TGTGCCATCAGTGAGACGGGCGGACGCAATGAGCAGTTCTTC.